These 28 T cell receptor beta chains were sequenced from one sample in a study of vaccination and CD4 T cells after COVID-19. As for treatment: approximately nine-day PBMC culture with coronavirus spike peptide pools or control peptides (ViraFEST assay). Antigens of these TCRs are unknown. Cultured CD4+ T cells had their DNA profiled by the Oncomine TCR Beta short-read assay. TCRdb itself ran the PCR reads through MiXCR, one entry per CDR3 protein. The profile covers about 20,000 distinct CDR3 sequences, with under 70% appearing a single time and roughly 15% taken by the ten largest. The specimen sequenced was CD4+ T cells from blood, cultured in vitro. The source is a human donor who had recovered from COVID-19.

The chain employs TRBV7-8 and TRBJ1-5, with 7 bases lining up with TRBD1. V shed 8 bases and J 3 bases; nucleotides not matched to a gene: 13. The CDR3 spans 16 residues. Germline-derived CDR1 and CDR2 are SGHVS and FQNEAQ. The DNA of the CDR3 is TGTGCCAGCGGTAGTCTCCAGGGGGATGACAATCAGCCCCAGCATTTT. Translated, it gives CASGSLQGDDNQPQHF.

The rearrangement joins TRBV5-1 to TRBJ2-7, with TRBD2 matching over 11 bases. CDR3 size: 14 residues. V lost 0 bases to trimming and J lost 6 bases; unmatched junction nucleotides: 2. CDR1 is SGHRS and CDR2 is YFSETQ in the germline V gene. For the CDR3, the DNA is TGCGCCAGCAGCTTGGCCGGACTAGCGGGCGAGCAGTACTTC. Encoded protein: CASSLAGLAGEQYF. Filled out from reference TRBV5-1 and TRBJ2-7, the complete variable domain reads KAGVTQTPRYLIKTRGQQVTLSCSPISGHRSVSWYQQTPGQGLQFLFEYFSETQRNKGNFPGRFSGRQFSNSRSEMNVSTLELGDSALYLCASSLAGLAGEQYFGPGTRLTVT.

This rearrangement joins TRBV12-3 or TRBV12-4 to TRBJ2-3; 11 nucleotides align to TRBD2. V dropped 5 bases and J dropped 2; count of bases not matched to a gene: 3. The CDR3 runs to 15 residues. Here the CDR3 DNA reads TGTGCCAGCAGTCGACTAGCGGGATACACAGATACGCAGTATTTT. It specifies CASSRLAGYTDTQYF.

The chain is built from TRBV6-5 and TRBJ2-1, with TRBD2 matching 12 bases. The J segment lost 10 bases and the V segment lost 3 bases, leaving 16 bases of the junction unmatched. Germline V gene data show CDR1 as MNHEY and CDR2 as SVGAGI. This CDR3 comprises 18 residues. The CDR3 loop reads CASSYRVGGLAGIGEQFF. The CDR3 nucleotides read TGTGCCAGCAGTTATAGGGTTGGCGGACTAGCGGGAATCGGCGAGCAGTTCTTC.

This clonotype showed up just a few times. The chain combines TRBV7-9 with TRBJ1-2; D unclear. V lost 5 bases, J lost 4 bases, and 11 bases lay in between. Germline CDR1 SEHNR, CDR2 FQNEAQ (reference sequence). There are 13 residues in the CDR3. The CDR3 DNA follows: TGTGCCAGCAGCAAGGATGACCTCTATGGCTACACCTTC. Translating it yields CASSKDDLYGYTF.

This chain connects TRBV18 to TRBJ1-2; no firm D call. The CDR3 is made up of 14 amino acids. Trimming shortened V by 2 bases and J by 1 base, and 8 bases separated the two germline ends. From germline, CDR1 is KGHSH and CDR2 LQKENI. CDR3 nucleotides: TGTGCCAGCTCACCAGAGAATTTTAACTATGGCTACACCTTC. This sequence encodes CASSPENFNYGYTF.

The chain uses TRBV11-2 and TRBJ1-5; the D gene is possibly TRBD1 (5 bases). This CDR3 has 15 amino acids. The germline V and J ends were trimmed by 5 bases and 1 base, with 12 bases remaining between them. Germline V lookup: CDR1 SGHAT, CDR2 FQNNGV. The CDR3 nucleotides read TGTGCCAGCAGCCCGACCTGGGACAGCAATCAGCCCCAGCATTTT. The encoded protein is CASSPTWDSNQPQHF.

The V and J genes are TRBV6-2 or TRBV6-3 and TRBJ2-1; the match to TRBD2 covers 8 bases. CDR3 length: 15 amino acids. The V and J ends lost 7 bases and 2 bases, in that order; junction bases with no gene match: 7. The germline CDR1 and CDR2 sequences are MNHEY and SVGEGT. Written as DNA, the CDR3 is TGTGCCAGCAAGTGGAGCGGGGGCCCCTACAATGAGCAGTTCTTC. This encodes CASKWSGGPYNEQFF.

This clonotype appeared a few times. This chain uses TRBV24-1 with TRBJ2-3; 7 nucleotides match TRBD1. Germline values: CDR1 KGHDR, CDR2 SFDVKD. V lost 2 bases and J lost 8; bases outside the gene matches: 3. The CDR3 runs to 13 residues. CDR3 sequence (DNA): TGTGCCACCAGTGATTCGGGACAGATTACGCAGTATTTT. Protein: CATSDSGQITQYF.

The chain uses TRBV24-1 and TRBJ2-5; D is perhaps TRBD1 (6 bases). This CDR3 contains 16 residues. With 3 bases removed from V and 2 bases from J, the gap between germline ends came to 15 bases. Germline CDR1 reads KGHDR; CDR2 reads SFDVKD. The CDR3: CATSDLRGMGQETQYF. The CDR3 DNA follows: TGTGCCACCAGTGATCTCAGGGGAATGGGTCAAGAGACCCAGTACTTC.

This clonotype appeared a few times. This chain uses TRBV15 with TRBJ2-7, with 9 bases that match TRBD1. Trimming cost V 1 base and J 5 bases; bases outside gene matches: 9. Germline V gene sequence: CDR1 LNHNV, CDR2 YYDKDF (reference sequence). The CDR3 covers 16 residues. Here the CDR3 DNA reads TGTGCCACCAGCAGAGGGAGACAGGGGGTATTCCACGAGCAGTACTTC. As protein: CATSRGRQGVFHEQYF.

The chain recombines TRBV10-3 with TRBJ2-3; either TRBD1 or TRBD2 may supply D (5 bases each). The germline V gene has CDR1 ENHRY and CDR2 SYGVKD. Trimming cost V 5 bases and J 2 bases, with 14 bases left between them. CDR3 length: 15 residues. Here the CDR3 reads CAISRGGPSTDTQYF. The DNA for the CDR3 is TGTGCCATCAGTCGGGGCGGGCCCTCCACAGATACGCAGTATTTT.

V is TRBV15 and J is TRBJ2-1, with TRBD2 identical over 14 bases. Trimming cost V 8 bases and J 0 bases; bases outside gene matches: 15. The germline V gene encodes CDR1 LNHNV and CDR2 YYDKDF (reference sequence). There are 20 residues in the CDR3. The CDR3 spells CATRLKETSGREVSYNEQFF. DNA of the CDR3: TGTGCCACCCGGTTGAAGGAGACTAGCGGGAGGGAAGTCTCCTACAATGAGCAGTTCTTC.

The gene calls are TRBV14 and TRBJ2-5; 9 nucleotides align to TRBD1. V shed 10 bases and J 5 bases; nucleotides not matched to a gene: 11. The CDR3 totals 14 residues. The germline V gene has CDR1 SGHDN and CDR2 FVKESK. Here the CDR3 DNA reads TGTGCCATCGCATTACAGGGGGCGAGGGAGACCCAGTACTTC. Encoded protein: CAIALQGARETQYF.

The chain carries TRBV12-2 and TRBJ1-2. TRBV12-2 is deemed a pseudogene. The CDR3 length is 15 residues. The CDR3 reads CASPPSRSAGLSYTF. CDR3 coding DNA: TGTGCAAGTCCCCCCTCCCGCTCGGCCGGGTTGAGCTACACCTTC.

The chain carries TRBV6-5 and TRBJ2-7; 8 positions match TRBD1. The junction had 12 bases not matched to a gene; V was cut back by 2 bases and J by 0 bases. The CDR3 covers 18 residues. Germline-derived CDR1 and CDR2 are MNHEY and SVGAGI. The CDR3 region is CASSYRAKYTGGSYEQYF. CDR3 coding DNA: TGTGCCAGCAGTTACCGAGCGAAATATACAGGGGGCTCCTACGAGCAGTACTTC.

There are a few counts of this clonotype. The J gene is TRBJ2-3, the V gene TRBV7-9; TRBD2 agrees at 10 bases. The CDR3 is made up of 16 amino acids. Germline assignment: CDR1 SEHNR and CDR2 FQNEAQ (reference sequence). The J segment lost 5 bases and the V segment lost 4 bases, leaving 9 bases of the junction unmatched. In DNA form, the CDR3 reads TGTGCCAGCAGCTGGGGGGCTAGCGGGGGTGTAGATACGCAGTATTTT. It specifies CASSWGASGGVDTQYF.

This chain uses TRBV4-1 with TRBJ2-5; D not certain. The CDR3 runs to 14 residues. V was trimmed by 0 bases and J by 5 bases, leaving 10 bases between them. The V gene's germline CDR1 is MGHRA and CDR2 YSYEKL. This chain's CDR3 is CASSQDLTWETQYF. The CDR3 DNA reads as TGCGCCAGCAGCCAAGATCTAACGTGGGAGACCCAGTACTTC.

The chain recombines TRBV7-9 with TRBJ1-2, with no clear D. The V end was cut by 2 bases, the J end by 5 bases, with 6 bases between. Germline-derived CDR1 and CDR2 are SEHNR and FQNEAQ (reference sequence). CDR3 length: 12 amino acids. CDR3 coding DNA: TGTGCCAGCAGCTTACCCGTGTATGGCTACACCTTC. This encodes CASSLPVYGYTF.

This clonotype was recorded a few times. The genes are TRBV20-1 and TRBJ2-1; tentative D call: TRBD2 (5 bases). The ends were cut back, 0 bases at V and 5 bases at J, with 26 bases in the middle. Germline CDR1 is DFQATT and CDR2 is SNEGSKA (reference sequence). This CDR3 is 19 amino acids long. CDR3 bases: TGCAGTGCTAGAGATCTATCCGGGTGGGAGTACTTCACCGACAATGAGCAGTTCTTC. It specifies CSARDLSGWEYFTDNEQFF.

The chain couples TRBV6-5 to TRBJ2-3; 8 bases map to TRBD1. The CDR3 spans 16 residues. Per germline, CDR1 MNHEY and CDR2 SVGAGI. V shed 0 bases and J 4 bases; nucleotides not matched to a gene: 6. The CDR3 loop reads CASSYSRTGFSDTQYF. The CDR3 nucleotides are TGTGCCAGCAGTTACTCTCGGACAGGGTTCTCAGATACGCAGTATTTT.

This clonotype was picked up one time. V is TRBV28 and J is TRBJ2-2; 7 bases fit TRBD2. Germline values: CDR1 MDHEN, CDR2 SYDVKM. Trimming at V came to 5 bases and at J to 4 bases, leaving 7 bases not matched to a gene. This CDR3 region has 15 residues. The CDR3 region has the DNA TGTGCCAGCAGTATGGGCGGGAGTGGCACCGGGGAGCTGTTTTTT. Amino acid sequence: CASSMGGSGTGELFF.

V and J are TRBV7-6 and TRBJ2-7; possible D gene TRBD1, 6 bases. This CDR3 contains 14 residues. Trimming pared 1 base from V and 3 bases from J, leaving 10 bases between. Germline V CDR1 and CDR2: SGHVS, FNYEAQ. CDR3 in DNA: TGTGCCAGCAGCTTAGACAGGGATAGCTACGAGCAGTACTTC. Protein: CASSLDRDSYEQYF.

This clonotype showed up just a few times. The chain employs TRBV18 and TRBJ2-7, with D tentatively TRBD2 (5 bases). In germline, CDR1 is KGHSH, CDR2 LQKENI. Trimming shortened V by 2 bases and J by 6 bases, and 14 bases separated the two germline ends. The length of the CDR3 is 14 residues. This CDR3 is CASSPGLVSGEQYF. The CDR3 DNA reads TGTGCCAGCTCACCAGGACTCGTATCGGGCGAGCAGTACTTC.

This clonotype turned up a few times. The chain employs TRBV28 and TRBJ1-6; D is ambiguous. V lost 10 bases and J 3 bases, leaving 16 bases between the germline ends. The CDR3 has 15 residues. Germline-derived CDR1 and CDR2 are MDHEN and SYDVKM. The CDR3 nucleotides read TGTGCCACTCACTTCGCCCTACTCTATAATTCACCCCTCCACTTT. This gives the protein CATHFALLYNSPLHF. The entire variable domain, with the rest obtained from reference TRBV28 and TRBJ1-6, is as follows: DVKVTQSSRYLVKRTGEKVFLECVQDMDHENMFWYRQDPGLGLRLIYFSYDVKMKEKGDIPEGYSVSREKKERFSLILESASTNQTSMYLCATHFALLYNSPLHFGNGTRLTVT.

The CDR3 sequence: CASSEGSSGRREQYF. DNA for the CDR3: TGTGCCAGCAGTGAAGGTTCTAGCGGGAGGAGAGAGCAGTATTTT. The gene calls are TRBV11-1 and TRBJ2-3; 11 nucleotides line up with TRBD2. V shed 6 bases and J 11 bases; nucleotides not matched to a gene: 13. Germline V CDR1 and CDR2: SGHAT, FQDESV (reference sequence). The length of the CDR3 is 15 residues.

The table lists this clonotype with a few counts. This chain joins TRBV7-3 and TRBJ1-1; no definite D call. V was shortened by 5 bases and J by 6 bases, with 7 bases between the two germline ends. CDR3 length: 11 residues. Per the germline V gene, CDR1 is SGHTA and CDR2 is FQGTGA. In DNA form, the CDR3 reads TGTGCCAGCAGCGCGGGAGCTGAAGCTTTCTTT. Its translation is CASSAGAEAFF.

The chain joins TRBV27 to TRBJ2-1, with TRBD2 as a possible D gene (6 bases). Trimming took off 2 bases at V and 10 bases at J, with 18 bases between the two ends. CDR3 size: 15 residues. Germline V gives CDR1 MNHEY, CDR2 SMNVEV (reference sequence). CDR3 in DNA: TGTGCCAGCAGTTTAAGGGACTCTTCATCAGGAGAGCAGTTCTTC. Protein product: CASSLRDSSSGEQFF.